Listed below are T cell receptor beta chains from one sample, sequenced in a study of T cell responses to AZD1222 COVID-19 vaccine. TCRdb keeps only in-frame clones here, not all; method: immunoSEQ multiplex PCR. Among 90,000 to 95,000 clones listed, 85% to 90% were seen once. The sequenced sample was peripheral blood, obtained on day 0 of AZD1222 vaccination. The receptors here all came from an adult in good health. CDR3s include the opening cysteine and the closing phenylalanine or tryptophan. The order of the fields is J gene, V gene, D gene, clone size, CDR3 protein, CDR3 DNA. A D gene is named only where the DNA matches it firmly. The size of a clone is reported for some rows only, either as once, few or many, or as a class for expanded clones.

TRBJ1-1 | TRBV27 | NA | NA | CASSFRSGLNTEAFF | TGTGCCAGCAGTTTCCGGTCAGGGTTGAACACTGAAGCTTTCTTT
TRBJ2-1 | TRBV3-1/TRBV3-2 | NA | NA | CASRQTPGRVNNEQFF | TGTGCCAGCAGGCAAACCCCGGGCAGGGTTAACAATGAGCAGTTCTTC
TRBJ2-5 | TRBV3-1/TRBV3-2 | NA | NA | CASSQGFQETQYF | TGTGCCAGCAGCCAGGGGTTCCAAGAGACCCAGTACTTC
TRBJ2-2 | TRBV7-8 | TRBD1 | NA | CASSSRGGVLTGELFF | TGTGCCAGCAGCTCTAGAGGGGGCGTATTGACCGGGGAGCTGTTTTTT
TRBJ1-1 | TRBV10-1 | NA | NA | CASSESGKTTEAFF | TGCGCCAGCAGTGAGTCGGGGAAAACCACTGAAGCTTTCTTT
TRBJ1-1 | TRBV29-1 | NA | NA | CSALPRRGETEAFF | TGCAGCGCCCTCCCCCGCAGGGGCGAGACTGAAGCTTTCTTT
TRBJ2-3 | TRBV5-1 | NA | NA | CASSLVAGDTDTQYF | TGCGCCAGCAGCTTGGTTGCAGGGGACACAGATACGCAGTATTTT
TRBJ2-1 | TRBV5-5 | TRBD2 | NA | CASSLALAGDNEQFF | TGTGCCAGCAGCTTGGCTCTAGCGGGAGACAATGAGCAGTTCTTC
TRBJ2-1 | TRBV6-4 | TRBD2 | NA | CASSELADSYNEQFF | TGTGCCAGCAGTGAACTAGCGGACTCCTACAATGAGCAGTTCTTC
TRBJ1-1 | TRBV25-1 | NA | NA | CASVWPHGTNTEAFF | TGTGCCAGCGTCTGGCCCCACGGTACTAACACTGAAGCTTTCTTT
TRBJ1-5 | TRBV7-2 | TRBD1 | once | CASSLQGAGNQPQHF | TGTGCCAGCAGCTTGCAGGGGGCGGGGAATCAGCCCCAGCATTTT
TRBJ1-1 | TRBV4-1 | NA | NA | CASSQAREGSTEAFF | TGCGCCAGCAGCCAAGCGCGGGAGGGGAGCACTGAAGCTTTCTTT
TRBJ2-4 | TRBV6-2/TRBV6-3 | NA | few | CASSYRWGLKNIQYF | TGTGCCAGCAGTTACCGGTGGGGGCTCAAAAACATTCAGTACTTC
TRBJ2-7 | TRBV7-2 | NA | NA | CASSPGYEQYF | TGTGCCAGCAGCCCAGGGTACGAGCAGTACTTC
TRBJ2-7 | TRBV2 | NA | NA | CASSELGGGAYEQYF | TGTGCCAGCAGTGAATTGGGGGGCGGGGCCTACGAGCAGTACTTC
TRBJ2-1 | TRBV15 | TRBD2 | NA | CATSTRLALDEQFF | TGTGCCACCAGCACGAGACTAGCTCTCGATGAGCAGTTCTTC
TRBJ2-5 | TRBV28 | TRBD2 | NA | CASSLPGGQGKTQYF | TGTGCCAGCAGTCTACCGGGAGGGCAGGGGAAGACCCAGTACTTC
TRBJ1-5 | TRBV2 | NA | NA | CASGAENQPQHF | TGTGCCAGCGGGGCCGAGAATCAGCCCCAGCATTTT
TRBJ1-4 | TRBV21-1 | NA | NA | CASSKGTGTGAHNEKLFF | TGTGCCAGCAGCAAGGGGACCGGGACAGGGGCCCATAATGAAAAACTGTTTTTT
TRBJ2-2 | TRBV11-2 | TRBD2 | few | CASSTGLAGGPNTGELFF | TGTGCCAGCTCCACGGGACTAGCGGGAGGGCCGAACACCGGGGAGCTGTTTTTT
TRBJ1-1 | TRBV30 | NA | NA | CAWSLQPNTEAFF | TGTGCCTGGAGTTTACAGCCGAACACTGAAGCTTTCTTT
TRBJ1-1 | TRBV19 | NA | NA | CASSFSGGAAEAFF | TGTGCCAGTAGTTTTTCCGGGGGCGCGGCTGAAGCTTTCTTT
TRBJ2-7 | TRBV19 | NA | NA | CASSQGGRSYEQYF | TGTGCCAGTAGCCAGGGGGGCCGCTCTTACGAGCAGTACTTC
TRBJ2-7 | TRBV10-1 | TRBD2 | NA | CASSESTSVDEQYF | TGCGCCAGCAGTGAGTCAACTAGCGTCGACGAGCAGTACTTC
TRBJ1-3 | TRBV7-8 | NA | NA | CASSLQRGDGNTIYF | TGTGCCAGCAGCTTACAGCGGGGGGACGGAAACACCATATATTTT
TRBJ1-6 | TRBV5-6 | NA | few | CASRKLRGVSYNSPLHF | TGTGCCAGCAGGAAGCTTCGGGGGGTATCCTATAATTCACCCCTCCACTTT
TRBJ2-2 | TRBV19 | NA | NA | CASSIGSSAGELFF | TGTGCCAGTAGTATTGGGTCTAGCGCCGGGGAGCTGTTTTTT
TRBJ1-3 | TRBV6-5 | NA | NA | CASSGGQHLGNTIYF | TGTGCCAGCAGCGGAGGACAGCACCTTGGAAACACCATATATTTT
TRBJ2-5 | TRBV5-1 | TRBD2 | NA | CASSPLAGGRTQETQYF | TGCGCCAGCAGCCCACTAGCGGGGGGCCGAACTCAAGAGACCCAGTACTTC
TRBJ1-5 | TRBV11-2 | NA | NA | CASSRDSGSNQPQHF | TGTGCCAGCAGCCGTGACAGCGGATCGAATCAGCCCCAGCATTTT
TRBJ2-3 | TRBV28 | NA | once | CASSLAVGGGPNTDTQYF | TGTGCCAGCAGTTTAGCGGTCGGGGGAGGCCCAAACACAGATACGCAGTATTTT
TRBJ1-3 | TRBV5-1 | NA | NA | CASSLDSGGNTIYF | TGCGCCAGCAGCTTGGATTCGGGGGGGAACACCATATATTTT
TRBJ2-1 | TRBV19 | TRBD2 | NA | CASSIPPAGGYNNEQFF | TGTGCCAGTAGTATCCCCCCAGCGGGGGGGTATAATAATGAGCAGTTCTTC
TRBJ2-7 | TRBV18 | NA | NA | CASSPKSGPGSYEQYF | TGTGCCAGCTCACCAAAGTCAGGCCCAGGTTCCTACGAGCAGTACTTC
TRBJ2-2 | TRBV7-9 | NA | few | CASSLNRETNTGELFF | TGTGCCAGCAGCTTAAACAGGGAAACCAACACCGGGGAGCTGTTTTTT